Listed here are 30 T cell receptor beta chains from one sample, sequenced in a study of T cell repertoires in cytomegalovirus infection. From the reads, TCRdb called clonotypes with MiXCR, one entry per CDR3 protein. Of about 260,000 distinct CDR3 sequences listed, roughly an eighth were seen once; the top ten hold around 8.1%. The source material was PBMCs. The receptors come from a human donor in good health (CMV status not recorded). Some clones in this sample may be carry-over from other donors' samples.

This clonotype was seen a few times. CDR3: CSALGLAVLYEQYF. The CDR3 DNA reads TGCAGTGCTCTGGGGCTAGCGGTCCTCTACGAGCAGTACTTC. The rearrangement joins TRBV20-1 to TRBJ2-7; 7 bases agree with TRBD2. The CDR3 runs to 14 residues. Losses at the gene ends were 5 bases for V and 3 bases for J; bases not matched to a gene: 10. CDR1 and CDR2 from the germline V gene are DFQATT and SNEGSKA (reference sequence).

This clonotype was counted many times. This rearrangement joins TRBV7-9 to TRBJ2-3; D is uncertain. Looked up from germline, CDR1 is SEHNR and CDR2 is FQNEAQ (reference sequence). The CDR3 extends over 12 amino acids. Trimming removed 3 bases from V and 5 bases from J, with 6 bases in between. The CDR3 spells CASSLSRDTQYF. CDR3 coding DNA: TGTGCCAGCAGCTTGTCGAGAGATACGCAGTATTTT.

This clonotype was seen ten or more times. The V and J genes are TRBV12-3 or TRBV12-4 and TRBJ1-4, with 8 bases aligning to TRBD1. The CDR3 length is 15 residues. The ends lost 2 bases at V and 6 bases at J; junction bases unmatched: 5. The CDR3 DNA reads TGTGCCAGCAGTTTACAGGGGGCGAGGTATGAAAAACTGTTTTTT. It specifies CASSLQGARYEKLFF.

This clonotype was recorded many times. The CDR3 does not end in the conserved phenylalanine or tryptophan, so this is likely a read error. Because the CDR3's place on the DNA is in doubt, the DNA is left out and the CDR3 is given as listed by TCRdb. The CDR3 protein is CASSLESSEVAQRI. The rearrangement joins TRBV12-3 or TRBV12-4 to TRBJ1-3. With termini counted, the CDR3 has 14 amino acids.

Many counts were recorded for this clonotype. The V and J genes are TRBV5-4 and TRBJ1-2; 8 positions agree with TRBD1. The ends lost 1 base at V and 2 bases at J; junction bases unmatched: 1. This CDR3 has 14 residues. The germline V gene has CDR1 SGHNT and CDR2 YYREEE (reference sequence). CDR3 sequence (DNA): TGTGCCAGCAGCTTGAGACAGGGGAACTATGGCTACACCTTC. Amino acid sequence: CASSLRQGNYGYTF.

Note on this clonotype: An end of the junction does not agree with germline; a read error may underlie this. The chain combines TRBV3-1 with TRBJ1-2, with D unresolved. Germline V CDR1 and CDR2: LGHDT, YNNKEL (reference sequence). The CDR3 sequence is 16 residues long. The CDR3 coding sequence is TGTGTCAGCAGCCAAATTTTTTCCCCTGCCATCTATGGCTACACCTTC. Amino acid sequence: CVSSQIFSPAIYGYTF.

Ten or more counts support this clonotype. The J gene is TRBJ2-3, the V gene TRBV28; 13 bases line up with TRBD2. This CDR3 has 17 residues. V lost 4 bases, J lost 2 bases, and 6 bases stayed unmatched. Germline-derived CDR1 and CDR2 are MDHEN and SYDVKM. The CDR3 DNA reads TGTGCCAGCAGTTCACAAGGGACTAGCGGGATCACAGATACGCAGTATTTT. This gives the protein CASSSQGTSGITDTQYF. Looking up the rest from reference TRBV28 and TRBJ2-3 gives the full variable domain: DVKVTQSSRYLVKRTGEKVFLECVQDMDHENMFWYRQDPGLGLRLIYFSYDVKMKEKGDIPEGYSVSREKKERFSLILESASTNQTSMYLCASSSQGTSGITDTQYFGPGTRLTVL.

This clonotype was seen repeatedly, ten times or more. CDR3 nucleotides: TGTGCCAGCAGTTACTCATCCCGGGGAGGGGGGAACACCGGGGAGCTGTTTTTT. Amino acids: CASSYSSRGGGNTGELFF. The chain employs TRBV6-6 and TRBJ2-2; D might be TRBD2 (7 bases). This CDR3 is built from 18 residues. The V and J ends lost 0 bases and 1 base respectively, with 15 bases between them. Germline values: CDR1 MNHNY, CDR2 SVGAGI (reference sequence).

This chain uses TRBV4-1 with TRBJ2-7, with 7 bases aligning to TRBD1. Germline trimming cut 1 base from V and 0 bases from J; bases unmatched to any gene: 6. The CDR3 extends over 16 amino acids. The germline gives CDR1 MGHRA, CDR2 YSYEKL. The CDR3 sequence: CASSQAQGNPSYEQYF. DNA of the CDR3: TGCGCCAGCAGCCAAGCACAGGGGAATCCCTCCTACGAGCAGTACTTC.

This chain links TRBV7-8 with TRBJ1-2, with D possibly being TRBD1 (6 bases). The CDR3 runs to 13 residues. Germline assignment: CDR1 SGHVS and CDR2 FQNEAQ. Trimming pared 3 bases from V and 7 bases from J, leaving 12 bases between. The CDR3 reads CASSLAGDFGYTF. Written as DNA, the CDR3 is TGTGCCAGCAGCTTGGCAGGGGATTTTGGCTACACCTTC.

This chain uses TRBV3-1 with TRBJ2-1, with 7 bases fitting TRBD2. Germline CDR1 is LGHDT and CDR2 is YNNKEL (reference sequence). This CDR3 has 15 amino acids. The ends lost 1 base at V and 3 bases at J; junction bases unmatched: 3. CDR3 amino acids: CASSQVTGGYNEQFF. CDR3 sequence (DNA): TGTGCCAGCAGCCAAGTGACGGGGGGCTACAATGAGCAGTTCTTC.

The V gene is TRBV28, the J gene TRBJ2-7; tentative D call: TRBD2 (6 bases). The V end was cut by 3 bases, the J end by 0 bases, with 15 bases between. This CDR3 spans 16 amino acids. The V gene's germline CDR1 is MDHEN and CDR2 SYDVKM. The CDR3 region has the DNA TGTGCCAGCAGTTTTATTCTGGGCGGGAACTCCTACGAGCAGTACTTC. Amino acid sequence: CASSFILGGNSYEQYF.

This clonotype has a handful of counts. The V and J genes are TRBV2 and TRBJ1-1; TRBD1 agrees at 8 bases. The V gene's germline CDR1 is SNHLY and CDR2 FYNNEI. V was clipped by 7 bases and J by 0 bases; unmatched bases: 7. CDR3 length: 15 amino acids. DNA of the CDR3: TGTGCCAGCACCAAAGGACAGGGTCTGAACACTGAAGCTTTCTTT. Translated: CASTKGQGLNTEAFF.

V usage is TRBV5-6 and J usage is TRBJ2-1; 8 positions match TRBD2. The germline gives CDR1 SGHDT, CDR2 YYEEEE. The CDR3 runs 15 residues. Trimming removed 4 bases from V and 6 bases from J; junction bases left unmatched: 9. CDR3 residues: CASSPGGGPSNEQFF. The DNA for the CDR3 is TGTGCCAGCAGCCCGGGGGGGGGTCCATCCAATGAGCAGTTCTTC.

The chain employs TRBV7-3 and TRBJ2-1, with TRBD1 matching 7 bases. The CDR3 consists of 17 residues. Germline assignment: CDR1 SGHTA and CDR2 FQGTGA. Losses at the gene ends were 3 bases for V and 8 bases for J; bases not matched to a gene: 16. The CDR3 spells CASSLGSIGQEGYEQFF. In DNA form, the CDR3 reads TGTGCCAGCAGCTTGGGATCAATTGGACAGGAAGGGTATGAGCAGTTCTTC.

The J gene is TRBJ1-1, the V gene TRBV29-1, with TRBD1 matching over 9 bases. The CDR3 covers 13 residues. V dropped 3 bases and J dropped 3; count of bases not matched to a gene: 2. The germline V gene has CDR1 SQVTM and CDR2 ANQGSEA. CDR3 sequence: CSVEDRGYTEAFF. The CDR3 bases are TGCAGCGTTGAGGACAGGGGTTACACTGAAGCTTTCTTT.

The CDR3 bases are TGTGCCAGCAGACCCGGACAGGGCCGTACTGAAGCTTTCTTT. It specifies CASRPGQGRTEAFF. V is TRBV28 and J is TRBJ1-1; 8 positions agree with TRBD1. The V and J ends lost 6 bases and 5 bases, in that order; junction bases with no gene match: 8. There are 14 residues in the CDR3. Germline CDR1 is MDHEN and CDR2 is SYDVKM.

This clonotype was picked up many times. V is TRBV20-1 and J is TRBJ1-1; maybe TRBD1 (5 bases). Trimming shortened V by 4 bases and J by 0 bases, and 9 bases separated the two germline ends. The germline CDR1 and CDR2 sequences are DFQATT and SNEGSKA (reference sequence). This CDR3 spans 13 amino acids. The CDR3, as DNA: TGCAGTGCTAAAGGGGAGTTGAACACTGAAGCTTTCTTT. Its protein product is CSAKGELNTEAFF.

This clonotype was seen ten or more times. The V gene is TRBV4-1, the J gene TRBJ1-2; 8 bases match TRBD1. Germline V gives CDR1 MGHRA, CDR2 YSYEKL. J gave up 8 bases and V 1 base, and 3 bases lay outside the gene matches. There are 13 residues in the CDR3. CDR3 coding DNA: TGCGCCAGCAGCCAAGGGACAGGGAAAGGCTACACCTTC. Translating it yields CASSQGTGKGYTF.

The genes are TRBV9 and TRBJ1-5; D is undetermined. The CDR3 is 14 residues long. The V gene's germline CDR1 is SGDLS and CDR2 YYNGEE. V lost 5 bases to trimming and J lost 5 bases, with 14 bases between them. The CDR3 region has the DNA TGTGCCAGCAGTCGCCACTCTGGGGATCAGCCCCAGCATTTT. Amino acids: CASSRHSGDQPQHF. The full variable domain, in which reference TRBV9 and TRBJ1-5 provide the parts outside the CDR3, is DSGVTQTPKHLITATGQRVTLRCSPRSGDLSVYWYQQSLDQGLQFLIQYYNGEERAKGNILERFSAQQFPDLHSELNLSSLELGDSALYFCASSRHSGDQPQHFGDGTRLSIL.

V usage is TRBV28 and J usage is TRBJ1-2, with no clear D. CDR1 and CDR2 from the germline V gene are MDHEN and SYDVKM. Between the trimmed V and J ends, which lost 9 bases and 1 base, there was a span of 6 bases. The CDR3 is 11 amino acids. The CDR3 loop reads CASRSNYGYTF. DNA for the CDR3: TGTGCCAGTAGAAGTAACTATGGCTACACCTTC.

This clonotype was seen at least ten times. The chain is built from TRBV7-3 and TRBJ2-1; 15 bases align to TRBD2. J gave up 6 bases and V 0 bases, and 3 bases lay outside the gene matches. The length of the CDR3 is 17 residues. The germline V gene has CDR1 SGHTA and CDR2 FQGTGA. The CDR3 here is CASSLTSGLAGGNEQFF. The CDR3 DNA is TGTGCCAGCAGCTTAACCTCGGGACTAGCGGGAGGCAATGAGCAGTTCTTC.

This clonotype has at least ten counts. The chain couples TRBV7-9 to TRBJ1-1; no clear D. V was cut by 4 bases and J by 3 bases, with 6 bases left in between. CDR3 length: 12 amino acids. Germline CDR1 SEHNR, CDR2 FQNEAQ (reference sequence). The CDR3 here is CASSYGDTEAFF. CDR3 bases: TGTGCCAGCAGCTACGGGGACACTGAAGCTTTCTTT.

This rearrangement joins TRBV29-1 to TRBJ2-7; D is uncertain. Germline CDR1 is SQVTM and CDR2 is ANQGSEA. The CDR3 spans 11 residues. Trimming cost V 5 bases and J 2 bases, with 7 bases left between them. The CDR3 sequence: CSVRLAYEQYF. In DNA, the CDR3 is TGCAGCGTTCGCCTGGCCTACGAGCAGTACTTC.

This clonotype has only a few counts. This chain connects TRBV12-3 or TRBV12-4 to TRBJ1-2; D is perhaps TRBD1 (6 bases). This CDR3 has 15 amino acids. Between the trimmed V and J ends, which lost 0 bases and 9 bases, there was a span of 17 bases. CDR3 protein: CASSLARGQTPSYTF. Here the CDR3 DNA reads TGTGCCAGCAGTTTAGCGCGGGGACAAACCCCTAGCTACACCTTC.

This clonotype was counted a few times. The chain uses TRBV7-9 and TRBJ2-7, with D tentatively TRBD2 (6 bases). From germline, CDR1 is SEHNR and CDR2 FQNEAQ (reference sequence). V shed 5 bases and J shed 0 bases, with 11 bases lying between them. CDR3 length: 14 residues. CDR3 nucleotide sequence: TGTGCCAGCAGCCCGGCGACTAGCTCCTACGAGCAGTACTTC. Protein product: CASSPATSSYEQYF.

In this sample, this clonotype turned up many times. The junction does not match germline at one end; this may be a read error. The chain uses TRBV12-3 or TRBV12-4 and TRBJ1-5, with D possibly matching TRBD1 (6 bases). There are 13 residues in the CDR3. Here the CDR3 DNA reads TGTGCCAGCAGTTTGATCGGAACAGGGTCGGTGTATTTT. This gives the protein CASSLIGTGSVYF.

This chain links TRBV20-1 with TRBJ2-7, with D possibly matching TRBD1 (7 bases). V lost 6 bases and J 4 bases, leaving 22 bases between the germline ends. Germline CDR1 and CDR2: DFQATT and SNEGSKA (reference sequence). The CDR3 totals 15 residues. The CDR3 spells CSAHSRQGGQYEQYF. The CDR3 DNA sequence: TGCAGTGCCCATTCGCGACAGGGAGGTCAGTACGAGCAGTACTTC.

In this sample, this clonotype turned up many times. The chain employs TRBV6-1 and TRBJ1-1, with 9 bases identical to TRBD1. CDR1 and CDR2 from the germline V gene are MNHNS and SASEGT. After removal of 6 bases from V and 1 base from J, the junction contained 6 bases not matched to a gene. The CDR3 loop spans 15 amino acids. CDR3 in DNA: TGTGCCAGCAGGATACCGGGACAGGGGAACACTGAAGCTTTCTTT. Translating gives CASRIPGQGNTEAFF.

This clonotype was detected many times. The chain links TRBV7-9 to TRBJ1-5; D remains ambiguous. Germline lookup yields CDR1 SEHNR and CDR2 FQNEAQ (reference sequence). With 5 bases removed from V and 0 bases from J, the gap between germline ends came to 5 bases. The CDR3 spans 13 residues. CDR3 sequence (DNA): TGTGCCAGCAGCAGATCTAGCAATCAGCCCCAGCATTTT. Protein sequence: CASSRSSNQPQHF.